This is a list of T cell receptor beta chains from one sample in a study of shared clonotypes between healthy human individuals. The data were produced by immunoSEQ multiplex PCR, yet TCRdb's version contains in-frame clones alone and is incomplete. Here the sample spans about 1.5 million clones, approximately 98% being singletons. Sequenced input: naive CD4+ T cells sorted from blood. The receptors derive from a man aged 25-45 years in good health. Each CDR3 is given with its conserved first and last residue. A D gene is named only where the DNA matches it firmly. Clone sizes are given selectively: once, few, many, or a class where the clone is expanded.

d_gene: .
j_gene: TRBJ2-2
v_gene: TRBV9
abundance: .
CDR3aa: CASSLHTTGELFF
CDR3nt: TGTGCCAGCAGCCTTCACACCACCGGGGAGCTGTTTTTT

d_gene: .
j_gene: TRBJ2-7
v_gene: TRBV7-2
abundance: once
CDR3aa: CASSPHSMHEGSYEQYF
CDR3nt: TGTGCCAGCAGCCCCCATTCAATGCACGAGGGGTCCTACGAGCAGTACTTC

d_gene: .
j_gene: TRBJ2-1
v_gene: TRBV11-2
abundance: .
CDR3aa: CASSAGRTRYNEQFF
CDR3nt: TGTGCCAGCAGCGCGGGTCGGACTCGATACAATGAGCAGTTCTTC

d_gene: .
j_gene: TRBJ2-7
v_gene: TRBV5-1
abundance: .
CDR3aa: CASSLEHEQYF
CDR3nt: TGCGCCAGCAGCCTCGAGCACGAGCAGTACTTC

d_gene: .
j_gene: TRBJ2-2
v_gene: TRBV9
abundance: .
CDR3aa: CASSARVSTGELFF
CDR3nt: TGTGCCAGCAGCGCCAGGGTCAGCACCGGGGAGCTGTTTTTT

d_gene: TRBD1
j_gene: TRBJ2-7
v_gene: TRBV11-2
abundance: .
CDR3aa: CASSLTWTGNGEQYF
CDR3nt: TGTGCCAGCAGCCTCACCTGGACAGGGAATGGCGAGCAGTACTTC

d_gene: TRBD2
j_gene: TRBJ2-3
v_gene: TRBV5-1
abundance: once
CDR3aa: CASSLGTLAGGPRDTQYF
CDR3nt: TGCGCCAGCAGCTTGGGTACCCTAGCGGGAGGGCCGAGAGATACGCAGTATTTT

d_gene: TRBD2
j_gene: TRBJ2-4
v_gene: TRBV11-2
abundance: .
CDR3aa: CASSLPGRQKGGDIQYF
CDR3nt: TGTGCCAGCAGCTTGCCGGGGCGACAAAAGGGAGGGGACATTCAGTACTTC

d_gene: .
j_gene: TRBJ1-1
v_gene: TRBV18
abundance: .
CDR3aa: CASSLNVAVTEAFF
CDR3nt: TGTGCCAGCTCACTAAACGTGGCAGTCACTGAAGCTTTCTTT

d_gene: .
j_gene: TRBJ2-3
v_gene: TRBV9
abundance: .
CDR3aa: CASRALQADTQYF
CDR3nt: TGTGCCAGCAGAGCCCTTCAAGCAGATACGCAGTATTTT

d_gene: .
j_gene: TRBJ1-2
v_gene: TRBV18
abundance: once
CDR3aa: CASSPLDRLYGYTF
CDR3nt: TGTGCCAGCTCACCACTCGACCGTCTCTATGGCTACACCTTC

d_gene: TRBD1
j_gene: TRBJ2-2
v_gene: TRBV11-3
abundance: once
CDR3aa: CASSPGQGIGELFF
CDR3nt: TGTGCCAGCAGCCCGGGACAGGGAATCGGGGAGCTGTTTTTT

d_gene: .
j_gene: TRBJ2-7
v_gene: TRBV9
abundance: .
CDR3aa: CASSVGPFPNEQYF
CDR3nt: TGTGCCAGCAGCGTAGGTCCCTTTCCTAACGAGCAGTACTTC

d_gene: .
j_gene: TRBJ2-1
v_gene: TRBV10-3
abundance: .
CDR3aa: CATLGGEALSNEQFF
CDR3nt: TGTGCCACTCTAGGTGGGGAGGCCCTCAGCAATGAGCAGTTCTTC

d_gene: TRBD1
j_gene: TRBJ2-1
v_gene: TRBV7-9
abundance: .
CDR3aa: CASSLTSWDREGGYNEQFF
CDR3nt: TGTGCCAGCAGCTTAACCTCTTGGGACAGGGAAGGGGGTTACAATGAGCAGTTCTTC

d_gene: .
j_gene: TRBJ2-7
v_gene: TRBV9
abundance: .
CDR3aa: CASSATGTPFYEQYF
CDR3nt: TGTGCCAGCAGCGCTACCGGGACACCTTTCTACGAGCAGTACTTC

d_gene: TRBD2
j_gene: TRBJ2-2
v_gene: TRBV29-1
abundance: once
CDR3aa: CSAGTSGNTGELFF
CDR3nt: TGCAGCGCAGGGACTAGCGGTAACACCGGGGAGCTGTTTTTT

d_gene: .
j_gene: TRBJ2-1
v_gene: TRBV5-1
abundance: .
CDR3aa: CASSLAEFSYNEQFF
CDR3nt: TGCGCCAGCAGCCTGGCCGAGTTCTCCTACAATGAGCAGTTCTTC

d_gene: .
j_gene: TRBJ2-5
v_gene: TRBV29-1
abundance: .
CDR3aa: CSAQGLGQETQYF
CDR3nt: TGCAGCGCCCAGGGTCTGGGGCAAGAGACCCAGTACTTC

d_gene: TRBD1
j_gene: TRBJ2-5
v_gene: TRBV5-1
abundance: .
CDR3aa: CASSRGRQETQYF
CDR3nt: TGCGCCAGCAGCAGGGGGCGCCAAGAGACCCAGTACTTC

d_gene: TRBD2
j_gene: TRBJ2-1
v_gene: TRBV5-4
abundance: .
CDR3aa: CASSGPTSGIYNEQFF
CDR3nt: TGTGCCAGCAGCGGACCTACTAGCGGGATCTACAATGAGCAGTTCTTC

d_gene: TRBD1
j_gene: TRBJ2-1
v_gene: TRBV6-1
abundance: .
CDR3aa: CASSEVLGQGGGNEQFF
CDR3nt: TGTGCCAGCAGTGAAGTATTGGGACAGGGGGGAGGTAATGAGCAGTTCTTC

d_gene: .
j_gene: TRBJ1-1
v_gene: TRBV2
abundance: .
CDR3aa: CASSERQGNTEAFF
CDR3nt: TGTGCCAGCAGTGAAAGGCAGGGGAACACTGAAGCTTTCTTT

d_gene: .
j_gene: TRBJ2-7
v_gene: TRBV27
abundance: .
CDR3aa: CASKGMGGPYEQYF
CDR3nt: TGTGCCAGCAAGGGGATGGGCGGACCCTACGAGCAGTACTTC

d_gene: TRBD2
j_gene: TRBJ2-3
v_gene: TRBV11-2
abundance: once
CDR3aa: CASSSTSYSGRATDTQYF
CDR3nt: TGTGCCAGCAGCTCCACTTCTTATAGCGGGAGGGCTACAGATACGCAGTATTTT

d_gene: TRBD1
j_gene: TRBJ1-2
v_gene: TRBV28
abundance: once
CDR3aa: CASSYPGQGHGYTF
CDR3nt: TGTGCCAGCAGTTATCCGGGACAGGGGCATGGCTACACCTTC

d_gene: .
j_gene: TRBJ1-1
v_gene: TRBV10-3
abundance: once
CDR3aa: CAISVGTSTEAFF
CDR3nt: TGTGCCATCAGTGTAGGGACATCCACTGAAGCTTTCTTT

d_gene: .
j_gene: TRBJ1-2
v_gene: TRBV28
abundance: .
CDR3aa: CASTPTGIYGYTF
CDR3nt: TGTGCCAGCACCCCGACCGGGATTTATGGCTACACCTTC

d_gene: TRBD1
j_gene: TRBJ2-7
v_gene: TRBV28
abundance: .
CDR3aa: CASSEIYGQGAKNEQYF
CDR3nt: TGTGCCAGCAGTGAGATATACGGACAGGGGGCGAAGAACGAGCAGTACTTC

d_gene: TRBD2
j_gene: TRBJ2-7
v_gene: TRBV6-1
abundance: .
CDR3aa: CASRGLADPSYEQYF
CDR3nt: TGTGCCAGCAGGGGACTAGCGGACCCCTCCTACGAGCAGTACTTC

d_gene: TRBD1
j_gene: TRBJ2-5
v_gene: TRBV5-1
abundance: .
CDR3aa: CASSSGQGETQYF
CDR3nt: TGCGCCAGCAGCTCGGGACAGGGGGAGACCCAGTACTTC

d_gene: .
j_gene: TRBJ2-1
v_gene: TRBV7-9
abundance: .
CDR3aa: CASKGGSNEQFF
CDR3nt: TGTGCCAGCAAGGGAGGTAGCAATGAGCAGTTCTTC

d_gene: TRBD1
j_gene: TRBJ2-7
v_gene: TRBV13
abundance: .
CDR3aa: CASSLDRGIYEQYF
CDR3nt: TGTGCCAGCAGCTTGGACAGGGGAATATACGAGCAGTACTTC

d_gene: TRBD1
j_gene: TRBJ2-4
v_gene: TRBV4-2
abundance: .
CDR3aa: CASSQGEGQGVNIQYF
CDR3nt: TGTGCCAGCAGCCAAGGGGAGGGACAGGGAGTAAACATTCAGTACTTC

d_gene: .
j_gene: TRBJ1-4
v_gene: TRBV18
abundance: .
CDR3aa: CASSPPGEGREKLFF
CDR3nt: TGTGCCAGCTCACCACCGGGGGAAGGGCGTGAAAAACTGTTTTTT

d_gene: .
j_gene: TRBJ2-3
v_gene: TRBV5-4
abundance: .
CDR3aa: CASSLGGGGPRTDTQYF
CDR3nt: TGTGCCAGCAGCTTGGGTGGGGGCGGCCCTCGAACAGATACGCAGTATTTT

d_gene: .
j_gene: TRBJ2-1
v_gene: TRBV6-6
abundance: .
CDR3aa: CASSGTKSYNEQFF
CDR3nt: TGTGCCAGCAGCGGGACAAAAAGTTACAATGAGCAGTTCTTC

d_gene: TRBD2
j_gene: TRBJ2-7
v_gene: TRBV4-1
abundance: .
CDR3aa: CASSQTGLDGGPYF
CDR3nt: TGCGCCAGCAGCCAAACGGGACTAGATGGGGGTCCGTACTTC

d_gene: TRBD2
j_gene: TRBJ2-3
v_gene: TRBV5-1
abundance: once
CDR3aa: CASSPDPTSGLIDTQYF
CDR3nt: TGCGCCAGCAGCCCCGACCCTACTAGCGGGCTTATAGATACGCAGTATTTT

d_gene: .
j_gene: TRBJ2-1
v_gene: TRBV27
abundance: .
CDR3aa: CASSLFFYNEQFF
CDR3nt: TGTGCCAGCAGTTTATTTTTCTACAATGAGCAGTTCTTC

d_gene: .
j_gene: TRBJ1-2
v_gene: TRBV6-5
abundance: .
CDR3aa: CASRTVHGYTF
CDR3nt: TGTGCCAGCAGGACGGTTCATGGCTACACCTTC

d_gene: TRBD2
j_gene: TRBJ2-7
v_gene: TRBV5-1
abundance: .
CDR3aa: CASSLAGGILYEQYF
CDR3nt: TGCGCCAGCAGCTTAGCGGGAGGGATCCTCTACGAGCAGTACTTC

d_gene: .
j_gene: TRBJ2-3
v_gene: TRBV20-1
abundance: few
CDR3aa: CSKIGADTQYF
CDR3nt: TGCAGTAAGATAGGAGCTGATACGCAGTATTTT